This TCR beta chain was obtained from a study of T cells in Graves' hyperthyroidism and ophthalmopathy. Study information: Any treatment followed the collection of peripheral blood at initial diagnosis. The study, taken as a whole, reports: Most thyroid clonotypes expanded above 0.001 were also detected in blood.

This clonotype came up many times. As yet, its antigen is unknown. In patients aged 18 to 65, hyperthyroidism was newly diagnosed, with duration under 2 months. Patients were excluded because of uncontrolled infection, other autoimmune disease, pregnancy or lactation. Amplification targeted TCR beta CDR3 regions from RNA transcripts. An initial round of RT-PCR targeting the TCR CDR3 relied on the HTBI primer set. Using its own MiXCR run on the multiplex PCR reads, TCRdb lists one record per CDR3 protein. Here the sample spans hundreds of thousands of distinct CDR3 sequences, 13% to 15% being singletons. Sequenced: blood. The receptor's source is a woman in her late teens or twenties with Graves' hyperthyroidism.

The CDR3 coding sequence is TGTGCCAGCAGCGTATCGGGGGACAGGGCTTATGGCTACACCTTC. Its protein is CASSVSGDRAYGYTF. The V call is TRBV11-2, the J call TRBJ1-2; TRBD1 matches 9 bases. Trimming removed 5 bases from V and 5 bases from J; junction bases left unmatched: 9. CDR1 is SGHAT and CDR2 is FQNNGV in the germline V gene. The CDR3 spans 15 residues.